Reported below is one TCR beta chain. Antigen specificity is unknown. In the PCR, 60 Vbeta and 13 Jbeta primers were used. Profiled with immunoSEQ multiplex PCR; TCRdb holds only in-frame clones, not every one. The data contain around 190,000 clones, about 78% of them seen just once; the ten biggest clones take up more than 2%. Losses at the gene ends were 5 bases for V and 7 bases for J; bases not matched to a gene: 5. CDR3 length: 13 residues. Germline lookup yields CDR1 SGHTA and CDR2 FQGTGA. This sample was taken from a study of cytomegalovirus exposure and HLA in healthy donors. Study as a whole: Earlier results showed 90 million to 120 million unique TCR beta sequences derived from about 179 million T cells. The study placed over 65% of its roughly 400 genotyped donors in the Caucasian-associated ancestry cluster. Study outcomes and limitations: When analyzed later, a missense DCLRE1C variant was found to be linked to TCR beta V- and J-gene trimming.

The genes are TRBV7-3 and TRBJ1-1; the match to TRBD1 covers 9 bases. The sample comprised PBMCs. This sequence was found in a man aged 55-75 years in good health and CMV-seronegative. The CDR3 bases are TGTGCCAGCAGCCCGGACAGGGGATTTGAAGCTTTCTTT. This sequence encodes CASSPDRGFEAFF. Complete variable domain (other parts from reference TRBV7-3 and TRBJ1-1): GAGVSQTPSNKVTEKGKYVELRCDPISGHTALYWYRQSLGQGPEFLIYFQGTGAADDSGLPNDRFFAVRPEGSVSTLKIQRTERGDSAVYLCASSPDRGFEAFFGQGTRLTVV.